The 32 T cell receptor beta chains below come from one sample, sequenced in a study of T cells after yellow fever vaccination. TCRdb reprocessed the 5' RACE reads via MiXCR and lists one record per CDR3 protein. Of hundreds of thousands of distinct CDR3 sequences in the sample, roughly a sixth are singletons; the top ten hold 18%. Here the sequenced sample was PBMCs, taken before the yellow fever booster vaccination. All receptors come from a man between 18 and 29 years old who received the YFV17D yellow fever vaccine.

The CDR3 here is CASSPSNSYLYGYTF. In nucleotides, the CDR3 is TGTGCCAGCAGCCCTTCGAACAGCTACCTCTATGGCTACACCTTC. This sequence joins TRBV3-1 and TRBJ1-2; no clear D gene. The CDR3 consists of 15 residues. V dropped 4 bases and J dropped 4 bases, with 16 bases sitting between them. CDR1 is LGHDT, CDR2 YNNKEL, per germline (reference sequence).

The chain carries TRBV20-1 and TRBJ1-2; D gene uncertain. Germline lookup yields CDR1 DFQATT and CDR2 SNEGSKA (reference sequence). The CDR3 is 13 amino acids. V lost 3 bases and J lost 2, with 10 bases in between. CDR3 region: CSASSLGNYGYTF. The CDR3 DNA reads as TGCAGTGCTAGTAGTCTGGGGAACTATGGCTACACCTTC.

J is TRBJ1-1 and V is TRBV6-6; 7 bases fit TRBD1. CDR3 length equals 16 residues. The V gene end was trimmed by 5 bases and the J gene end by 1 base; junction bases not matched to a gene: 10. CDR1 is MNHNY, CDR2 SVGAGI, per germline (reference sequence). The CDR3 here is CASSDTGAAPNTEAFF. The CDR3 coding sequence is TGTGCCAGCAGTGATACAGGGGCCGCCCCGAACACTGAAGCTTTCTTT.

The DNA of the CDR3 is TGCGCCAGCAGCTCACTCACCACTAGCAACAATGAGCAGTTCTTC. Its protein product is CASSSLTTSNNEQFF. The J gene is TRBJ2-1, the V gene TRBV5-1, with D possibly TRBD2 on 6 matching bases. The CDR3 spans 15 residues. Per germline, CDR1 SGHRS and CDR2 YFSETQ. V shed 3 bases and J shed 5 bases, with 15 bases lying between them.

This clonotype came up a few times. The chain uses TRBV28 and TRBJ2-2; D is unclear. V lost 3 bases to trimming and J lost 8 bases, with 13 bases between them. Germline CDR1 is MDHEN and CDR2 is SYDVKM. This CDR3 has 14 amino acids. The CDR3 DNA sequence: TGTGCCAGCAGTTTTCGGAACCAAGTGGGGGAGCTGTTTTTT. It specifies CASSFRNQVGELFF.

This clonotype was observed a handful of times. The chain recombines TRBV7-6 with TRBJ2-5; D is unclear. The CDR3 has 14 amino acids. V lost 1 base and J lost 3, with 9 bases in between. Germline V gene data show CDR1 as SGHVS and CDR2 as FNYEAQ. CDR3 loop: CASSLGAIKETQYF. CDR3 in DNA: TGTGCCAGCAGCTTAGGAGCAATCAAAGAGACCCAGTACTTC.

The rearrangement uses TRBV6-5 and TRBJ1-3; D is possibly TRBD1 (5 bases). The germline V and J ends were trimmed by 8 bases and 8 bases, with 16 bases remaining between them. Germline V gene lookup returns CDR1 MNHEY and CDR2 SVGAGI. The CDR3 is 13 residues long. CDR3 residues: CASLRGPGYTIYF. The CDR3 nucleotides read TGTGCCAGCCTCCGGGGCCCCGGGTACACCATATATTTT.

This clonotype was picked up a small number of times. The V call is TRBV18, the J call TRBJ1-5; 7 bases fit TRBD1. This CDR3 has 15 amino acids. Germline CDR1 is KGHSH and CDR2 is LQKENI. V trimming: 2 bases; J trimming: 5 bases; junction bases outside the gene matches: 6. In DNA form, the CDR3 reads TGTGCCAGCTCACCATACGACAGGGTCGATCAGCCCCAGCATTTT. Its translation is CASSPYDRVDQPQHF.

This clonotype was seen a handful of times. This CDR3 reads CASSQVRAGEQFF. In nucleotides, the CDR3 is TGTGCCAGCAGCCAAGTGCGAGCGGGGGAGCAGTTCTTC. The chain couples TRBV3-1 to TRBJ2-1, with 7 bases matching TRBD2. Looked up from germline, CDR1 is LGHDT and CDR2 is YNNKEL (reference sequence). V dropped 1 base and J dropped 10; count of bases not matched to a gene: 4. The length of the CDR3 is 13 residues.

The CDR3 region has the DNA TGTGCCAGCACAGGACAGGGTCTAGGGGAGACCCAGTACTTC. This encodes CASTGQGLGETQYF. The chain carries TRBV12-3 or TRBV12-4 and TRBJ2-5, with 8 nucleotides matching TRBD1. Losses at the gene ends were 7 bases for V and 5 bases for J; bases not matched to a gene: 9. The CDR3 has 14 amino acids.

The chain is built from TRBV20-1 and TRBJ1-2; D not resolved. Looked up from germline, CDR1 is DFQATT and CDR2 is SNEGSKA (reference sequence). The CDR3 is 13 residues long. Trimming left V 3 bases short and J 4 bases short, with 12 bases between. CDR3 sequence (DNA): TGCAGTGCTAGTCCCCGTACCGTCTATGGCTACACCTTC. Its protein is CSASPRTVYGYTF.

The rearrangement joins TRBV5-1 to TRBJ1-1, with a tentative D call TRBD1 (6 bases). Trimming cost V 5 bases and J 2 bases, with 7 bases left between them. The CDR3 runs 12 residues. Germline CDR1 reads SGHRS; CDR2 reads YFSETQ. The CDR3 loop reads CASRQGNTEAFF. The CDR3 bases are TGCGCCAGCAGACAGGGTAACACTGAAGCTTTCTTT.

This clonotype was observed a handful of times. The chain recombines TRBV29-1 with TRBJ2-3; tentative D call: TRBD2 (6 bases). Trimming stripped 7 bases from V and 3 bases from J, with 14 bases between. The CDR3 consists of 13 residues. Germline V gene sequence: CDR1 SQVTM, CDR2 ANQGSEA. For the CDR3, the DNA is TGCAGCGAAACCAGGACTAATACAGATACGCAGTATTTT. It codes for CSETRTNTDTQYF.

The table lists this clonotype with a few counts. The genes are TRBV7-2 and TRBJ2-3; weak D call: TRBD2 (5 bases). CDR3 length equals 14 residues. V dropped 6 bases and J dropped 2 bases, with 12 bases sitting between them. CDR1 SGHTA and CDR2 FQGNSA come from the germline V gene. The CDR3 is CASRSSGATDTQYF. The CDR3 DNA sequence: TGTGCCAGCAGGTCGAGCGGCGCCACAGATACGCAGTATTTT.

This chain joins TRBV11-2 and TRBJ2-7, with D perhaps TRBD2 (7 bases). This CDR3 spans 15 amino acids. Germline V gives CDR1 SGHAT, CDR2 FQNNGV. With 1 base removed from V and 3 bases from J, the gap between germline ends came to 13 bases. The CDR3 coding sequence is TGTGCCAGCAGCTTAGTCGCGGGGGCCTACTACGAGCAGTACGTC. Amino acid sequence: CASSLVAGAYYEQYV.

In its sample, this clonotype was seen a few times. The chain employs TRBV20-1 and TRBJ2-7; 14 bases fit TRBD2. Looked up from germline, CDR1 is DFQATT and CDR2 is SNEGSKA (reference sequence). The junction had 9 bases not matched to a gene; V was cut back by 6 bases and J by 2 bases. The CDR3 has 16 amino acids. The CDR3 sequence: CSATGLAGDTAYEQYF. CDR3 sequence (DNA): TGCAGTGCCACGGGACTAGCGGGGGACACTGCCTACGAGCAGTACTTC.

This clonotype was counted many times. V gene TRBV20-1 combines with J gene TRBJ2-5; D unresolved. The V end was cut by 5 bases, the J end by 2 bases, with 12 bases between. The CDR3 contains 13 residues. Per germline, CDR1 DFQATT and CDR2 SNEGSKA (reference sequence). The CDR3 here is CSALGPDQETQYF. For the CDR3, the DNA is TGCAGTGCTCTAGGACCAGATCAAGAGACCCAGTACTTC.

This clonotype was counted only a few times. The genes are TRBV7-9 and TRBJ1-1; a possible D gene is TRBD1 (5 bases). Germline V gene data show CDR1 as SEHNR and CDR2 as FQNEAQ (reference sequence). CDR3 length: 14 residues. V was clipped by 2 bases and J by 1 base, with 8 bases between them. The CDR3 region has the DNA TGTGCCAGCAGCTTAATGGGGGAGAACACTGAAGCTTTCTTT. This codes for CASSLMGENTEAFF. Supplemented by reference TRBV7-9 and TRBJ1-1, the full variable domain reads DTGVSQNPRHKITKRGQNVTFRCDPISEHNRLYWYRQTLGQGPEFLTYFQNEAQLEKSRLLSDRFSAERPKGSFSTLEIQRTEQGDSAMYLCASSLMGENTEAFFGQGTRLTVV.

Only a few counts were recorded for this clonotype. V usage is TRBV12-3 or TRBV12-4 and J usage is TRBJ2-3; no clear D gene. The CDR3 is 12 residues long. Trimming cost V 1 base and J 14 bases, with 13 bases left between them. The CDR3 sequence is CASSLDWGNPYF. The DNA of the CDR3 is TGTGCCAGCAGTTTAGACTGGGGAAATCCGTATTTT.

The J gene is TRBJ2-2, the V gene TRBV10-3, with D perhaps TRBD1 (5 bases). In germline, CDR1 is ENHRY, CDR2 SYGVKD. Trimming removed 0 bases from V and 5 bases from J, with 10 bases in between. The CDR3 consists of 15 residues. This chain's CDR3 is CAISESDIRTGELFF. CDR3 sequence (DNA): TGTGCCATCAGTGAGTCGGACATCCGTACCGGGGAGCTGTTTTTT.

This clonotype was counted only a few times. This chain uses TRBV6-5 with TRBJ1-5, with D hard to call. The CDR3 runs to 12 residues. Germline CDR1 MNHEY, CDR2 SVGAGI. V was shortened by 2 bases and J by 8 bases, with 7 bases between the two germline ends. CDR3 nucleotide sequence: TGTGCCAGCAGTTACCCGGGAGAGCCCCAGCATTTT. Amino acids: CASSYPGEPQHF.

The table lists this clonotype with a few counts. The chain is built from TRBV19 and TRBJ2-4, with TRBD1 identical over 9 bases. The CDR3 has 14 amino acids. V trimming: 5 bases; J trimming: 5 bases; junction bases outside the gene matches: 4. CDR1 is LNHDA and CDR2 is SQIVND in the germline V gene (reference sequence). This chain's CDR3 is CASSGWDRENIQYF. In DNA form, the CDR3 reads TGTGCCAGTAGTGGGTGGGACAGGGAAAACATTCAGTACTTC.

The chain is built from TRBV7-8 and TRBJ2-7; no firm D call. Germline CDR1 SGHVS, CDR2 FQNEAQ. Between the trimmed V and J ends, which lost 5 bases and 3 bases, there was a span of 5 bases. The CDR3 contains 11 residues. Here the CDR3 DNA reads TGTGCCAGCAGCGTACTCTACGAGCAGTACTTC. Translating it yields CASSVLYEQYF.

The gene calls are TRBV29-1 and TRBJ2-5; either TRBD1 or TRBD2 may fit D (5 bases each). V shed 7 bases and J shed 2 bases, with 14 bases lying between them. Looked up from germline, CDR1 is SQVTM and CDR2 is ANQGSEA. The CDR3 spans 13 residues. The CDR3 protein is CSGDDAWQETQYF. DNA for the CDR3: TGCAGCGGGGACGACGCGTGGCAAGAGACCCAGTACTTC.

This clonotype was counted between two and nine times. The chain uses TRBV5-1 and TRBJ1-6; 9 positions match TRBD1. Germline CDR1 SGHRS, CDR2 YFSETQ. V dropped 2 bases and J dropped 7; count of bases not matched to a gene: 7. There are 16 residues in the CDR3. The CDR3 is CASSLSPGTGNSPLHF. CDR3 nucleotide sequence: TGCGCCAGCAGCTTATCCCCCGGGACAGGGAATTCACCCCTCCACTTT.

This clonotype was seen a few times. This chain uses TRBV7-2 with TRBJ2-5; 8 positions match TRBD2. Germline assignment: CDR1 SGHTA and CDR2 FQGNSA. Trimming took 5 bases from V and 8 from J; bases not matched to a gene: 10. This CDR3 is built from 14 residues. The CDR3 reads CASSPGGAGSTQYF. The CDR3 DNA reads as TGTGCCAGCAGCCCCGGGGGGGCGGGGTCTACCCAGTACTTC.

CDR3 sequence (DNA): TGTGCCAGCAAACGGGAGTATACCTCCTATGGCTACACCTTC. Its translation: CASKREYTSYGYTF. This chain joins TRBV2 and TRBJ1-2; D remains unclear. The CDR3 is 14 residues long. Trimming took 7 bases from V and 4 from J, leaving 16 bases between them. Germline V CDR1 and CDR2: SNHLY, FYNNEI.

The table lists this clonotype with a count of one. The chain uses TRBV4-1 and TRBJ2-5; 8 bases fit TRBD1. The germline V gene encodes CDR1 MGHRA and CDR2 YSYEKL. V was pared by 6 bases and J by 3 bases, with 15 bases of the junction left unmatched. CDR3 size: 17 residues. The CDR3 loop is CASRRPWDRPREETQYF. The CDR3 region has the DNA TGCGCCAGCAGGAGACCTTGGGACAGGCCAAGGGAAGAGACCCAGTACTTC.

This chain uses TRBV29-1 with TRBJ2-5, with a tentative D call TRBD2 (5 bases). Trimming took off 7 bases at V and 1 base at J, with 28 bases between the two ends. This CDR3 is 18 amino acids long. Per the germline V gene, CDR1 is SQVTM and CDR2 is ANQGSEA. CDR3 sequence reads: CSAPGRVLRGGGQETQYF. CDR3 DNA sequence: TGCAGCGCCCCGGGCCGGGTTTTACGGGGTGGTGGCCAAGAGACCCAGTACTTC.

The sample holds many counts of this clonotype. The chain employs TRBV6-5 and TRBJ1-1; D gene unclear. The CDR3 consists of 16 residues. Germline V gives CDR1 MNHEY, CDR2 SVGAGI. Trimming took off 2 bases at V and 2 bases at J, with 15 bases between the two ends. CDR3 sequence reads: CASSYRSPKGNTEAFF. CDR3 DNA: TGTGCCAGCAGTTACAGGTCCCCAAAGGGAAACACTGAAGCTTTCTTT.

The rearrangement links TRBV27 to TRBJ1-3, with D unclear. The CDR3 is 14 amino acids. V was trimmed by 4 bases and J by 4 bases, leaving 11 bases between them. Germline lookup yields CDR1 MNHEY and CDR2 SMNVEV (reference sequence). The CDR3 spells CASSSHGAGNTIYF. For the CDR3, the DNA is TGTGCCAGCAGTTCCCACGGTGCCGGAAACACCATATATTTT.

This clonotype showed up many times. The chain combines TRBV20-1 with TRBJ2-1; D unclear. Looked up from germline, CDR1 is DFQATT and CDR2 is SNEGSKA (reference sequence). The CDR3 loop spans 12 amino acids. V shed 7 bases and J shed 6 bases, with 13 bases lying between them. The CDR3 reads CSVAVRGNEQFF. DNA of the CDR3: TGCAGTGTGGCAGTCCGAGGCAATGAGCAGTTCTTC.